The 18 T cell receptor beta chains below come from one sample, sequenced in a study of cytomegalovirus exposure and HLA in healthy donors. PCR employed 60 Vbeta and 13 Jbeta primers. Using immunoSEQ multiplex PCR, the repertoire was profiled, and TCRdb retains in-frame clones only, with some absent. The sample gives 55,000 to 85,000 clones, 86% of which show up once; 2% is in the top ten. Sequencing was done on a sample of PBMCs. The receptors shown here come from a woman aged 25-40 years in good health and CMV-seronegative.

This chain links TRBV6-5 with TRBJ1-5, with no clear D. Between the trimmed V and J ends, which lost 6 bases and 4 bases, there was a span of 13 bases. Germline-derived CDR1 and CDR2 are MNHEY and SVGAGI. CDR3 length equals 14 residues. The CDR3 is CASRGFGGNQPQHF. Here the CDR3 DNA reads TGTGCCAGCAGAGGTTTCGGAGGGAATCAGCCCCAGCATTTT.

The chain joins TRBV19 to TRBJ2-6; 8 bases are shared with TRBD1. This CDR3 has 15 residues. CDR1 and CDR2 (germline): LNHDA, SQIVND (reference sequence). Unmatched junction bases numbered 3, after V lost 5 bases and J lost 3 bases. CDR3 nucleotides: TGTGCCAGTAGTCCGGACAGGGTTGGGGCCAACGTCCTGACTTTC. It codes for CASSPDRVGANVLTF.

V usage is TRBV11-3 and J usage is TRBJ2-1; TRBD1 might be the D (6 bases). Germline CDR1 reads SGHNT; CDR2 reads YENEEA. Trimming removed 5 bases at V and 2 bases at J, with 10 bases between. There are 14 residues in the CDR3. This CDR3 is CASSLQGAYNEQFF. CDR3 nucleotides: TGTGCCAGCAGCCTACAGGGAGCCTACAATGAGCAGTTCTTC.

V is TRBV19 and J is TRBJ1-4; TRBD1 matches at 9 bases. V was pared by 5 bases and J by 3 bases, with 4 bases of the junction left unmatched. Germline V lookup: CDR1 LNHDA, CDR2 SQIVND (reference sequence). This CDR3 has 15 residues. The CDR3 region is CASSVGQGANEKLFF. DNA of the CDR3: TGTGCCAGTAGTGTGGGACAGGGAGCTAATGAAAAACTGTTTTTT.

The gene calls are TRBV20-1 and TRBJ1-4; D call uncertain. The germline V gene has CDR1 DFQATT and CDR2 SNEGSKA (reference sequence). Trimming stripped 4 bases from V and 10 bases from J, with 7 bases between. CDR3 size: 10 residues. DNA of the CDR3: TGCAGTGCTACGAGCGGAAAACTGTTTTTT. It is translated as CSATSGKLFF.

The chain joins TRBV7-2 to TRBJ2-7; D gene ambiguous. V lost 0 bases and J 0 bases, leaving 12 bases between the germline ends. Germline V gene data show CDR1 as SGHTA and CDR2 as FQGNSA. The CDR3 covers 16 residues. As DNA, the CDR3 is TGTGCCAGCAGCTTAGCGGAAGGCAGGTCCTCCTACGAGCAGTACTTC. Translated, it gives CASSLAEGRSSYEQYF. Using reference TRBV7-2 and TRBJ2-7 for the parts outside the CDR3, the full variable domain is GAGVSQSPSNKVTEKGKDVELRCDPISGHTALYWYRQSLGQGLEFLIYFQGNSAPDKSGLPSDRFSAERTGGSVSTLTIQRTQQEDSAVYLCASSLAEGRSSYEQYFGPGTRLTVT.

This chain links TRBV27 with TRBJ1-2; 12 nucleotides line up with TRBD1. This CDR3 contains 18 residues. Trimming at V came to 0 bases and at J to 6 bases, leaving 11 bases not matched to a gene. Germline V gives CDR1 MNHEY, CDR2 SMNVEV (reference sequence). The CDR3, as DNA: TGTGCCAGCAGTTTATCTGGGACAGGGGGCGCCTTCTGGGATGGCTACACCTTC. Protein product: CASSLSGTGGAFWDGYTF.

The chain has TRBV27 and TRBJ2-6; 8 bases map to TRBD1. V was clipped by 7 bases and J by 2 bases; unmatched bases: 19. The CDR3 extends over 20 amino acids. Germline-derived CDR1 and CDR2 are MNHEY and SMNVEV (reference sequence). CDR3 sequence reads: CASKKRIRDRGLPGANVLTF. The CDR3 DNA reads as TGTGCCAGCAAAAAAAGGATTCGCGACAGGGGCCTACCTGGGGCCAACGTCCTGACTTTC.

The chain employs TRBV5-6 and TRBJ1-2; 10 bases align to TRBD1. This CDR3 is 14 amino acids long. The germline CDR1 and CDR2 sequences are SGHDT and YYEEEE. V dropped 6 bases and J dropped 6; count of bases not matched to a gene: 8. The CDR3 loop reads CASNPGQGFDGYTF. As DNA, the CDR3 is TGTGCCAGCAACCCGGGACAGGGGTTTGATGGCTACACCTTC.

The gene calls are TRBV9 and TRBJ2-5; 7 nucleotides line up with TRBD2. This CDR3 is 18 amino acids long. After removal of 3 bases from V and 4 bases from J, the junction contained 18 bases not matched to a gene. In germline, CDR1 is SGDLS, CDR2 YYNGEE. CDR3 sequence reads: CASSAGGATGVGAETQYF. CDR3 coding DNA: TGTGCCAGCAGCGCGGGGGGAGCGACGGGAGTAGGGGCAGAGACCCAGTACTTC.

The chain employs TRBV7-2 and TRBJ1-4; 8 nucleotides match TRBD1. CDR1 is SGHTA and CDR2 is FQGNSA in the germline V gene. J lost 6 bases, V lost 1 base, and 7 bases had no gene match. The CDR3 loop spans 16 amino acids. CDR3 in amino acids: CASSLVWAGGDEKLFF. In DNA, the CDR3 is TGTGCCAGCAGCTTAGTCTGGGCAGGGGGCGATGAAAAACTGTTTTTT.

This chain connects TRBV5-1 to TRBJ2-3; TRBD2 agrees at 11 bases. Per the germline V gene, CDR1 is SGHRS and CDR2 is YFSETQ. V lost 1 base to trimming and J lost 3 bases; unmatched junction nucleotides: 4. CDR3 length equals 16 residues. The CDR3 region is CASSLTSGSRTDTQYF. CDR3 nucleotides: TGCGCCAGCAGCTTGACTAGCGGGAGTCGGACAGATACGCAGTATTTT. Complete variable domain (other parts from reference TRBV5-1 and TRBJ2-3): KAGVTQTPRYLIKTRGQQVTLSCSPISGHRSVSWYQQTPGQGLQFLFEYFSETQRNKGNFPGRFSGRQFSNSRSEMNVSTLELGDSALYLCASSLTSGSRTDTQYFGPGTRLTVL.

This clone was picked up one time. The V call is TRBV6-5, the J call TRBJ2-3; 12 bases match TRBD1. CDR1 and CDR2 (germline): MNHEY, SVGAGI. CDR3 length equals 15 residues. With 4 bases clipped from V and 3 bases from J, the junction kept 2 bases outside the gene matches. The CDR3 is CASSWDRGQTDTQYF. CDR3 nucleotide sequence: TGTGCCAGCAGTTGGGACAGGGGGCAAACAGATACGCAGTATTTT.

The chain carries TRBV7-2 and TRBJ1-2; 9 bases are a match to TRBD1. The J segment lost 7 bases and the V segment lost 3 bases, leaving 6 bases of the junction unmatched. Germline V lookup: CDR1 SGHTA, CDR2 FQGNSA. There are 14 residues in the CDR3. The CDR3 DNA is TGTGCCAGCAGCTTGGGACAGGGAGAATTTGGCTACACCTTC. This encodes CASSLGQGEFGYTF.

The chain links TRBV11-2 to TRBJ2-1, with D perhaps TRBD1 (6 bases). The CDR3 length is 15 residues. Germline CDR1 SGHAT, CDR2 FQNNGV. Between the trimmed V and J ends, which lost 0 bases and 4 bases, there was a span of 10 bases. The CDR3 DNA reads as TGTGCCAGCAGCTTAGAACAGGGTTGGTACAATGAGCAGTTCTTC. It specifies CASSLEQGWYNEQFF.

This chain uses TRBV19 with TRBJ1-1, with D tentatively TRBD1 (5 bases). The CDR3 runs to 13 residues. Germline CDR1 reads LNHDA; CDR2 reads SQIVND (reference sequence). The ends were cut back, 3 bases at V and 4 bases at J, with 9 bases in the middle. The CDR3 region is CASSIRQGTEAFF. CDR3 DNA sequence: TGTGCCAGTAGTATCAGGCAGGGCACTGAAGCTTTCTTT. The full variable domain, with the rest looked up from reference TRBV19 and TRBJ1-1, is DGGITQSPKYLFRKEGQNVTLSCEQNLNHDAMYWYRQDPGQGLRLIYYSQIVNDFQKGDIAEGYSVSREKKESFPLTVTSAQKNPTAFYLCASSIRQGTEAFFGQGTRLTVV.

The chain uses TRBV27 and TRBJ2-1; TRBD1 matches at 8 bases. With 3 bases clipped from V and 11 bases from J, the junction kept 6 bases outside the gene matches. This CDR3 is built from 13 residues. CDR1 is MNHEY, CDR2 SMNVEV, per germline (reference sequence). The CDR3 DNA follows: TGTGCCAGCAGTTTGGGCACAGGGGGAAAGCAGTTCTTC. It is translated as CASSLGTGGKQFF.

This clone was seen a single time. V is TRBV4-3 and J is TRBJ2-7, with a tentative D call TRBD1 (6 bases). Looked up from germline, CDR1 is LGHNA and CDR2 is YSLEER. The V end lost 2 bases, the J end lost 3 bases, and 14 bases lay between the germline ends. This CDR3 is 15 amino acids long. DNA of the CDR3: TGCGCCAGCAGCCAAATGCCAGGGGCCTACTACGAGCAGTACTTC. The encoded protein is CASSQMPGAYYEQYF.